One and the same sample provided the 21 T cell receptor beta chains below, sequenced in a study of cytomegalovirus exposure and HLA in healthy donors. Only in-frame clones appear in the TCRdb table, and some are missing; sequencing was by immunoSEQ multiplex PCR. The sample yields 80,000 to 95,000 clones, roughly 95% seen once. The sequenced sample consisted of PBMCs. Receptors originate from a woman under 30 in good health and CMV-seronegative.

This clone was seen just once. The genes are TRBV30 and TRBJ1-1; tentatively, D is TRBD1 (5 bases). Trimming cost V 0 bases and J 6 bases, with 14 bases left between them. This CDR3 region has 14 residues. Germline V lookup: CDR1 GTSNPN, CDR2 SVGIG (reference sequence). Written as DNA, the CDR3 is TGTGCCTGGAGTGTACTTTCGTCGACAGCTGAAGCTTTCTTT. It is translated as CAWSVLSSTAEAFF.

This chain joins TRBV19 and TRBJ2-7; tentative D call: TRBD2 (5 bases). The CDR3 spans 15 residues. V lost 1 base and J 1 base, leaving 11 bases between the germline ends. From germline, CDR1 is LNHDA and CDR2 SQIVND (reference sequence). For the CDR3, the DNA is TGTGCCAGTAGTATAGGACCGGGATTATCCTACGAGCAGTACTTC. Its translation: CASSIGPGLSYEQYF.

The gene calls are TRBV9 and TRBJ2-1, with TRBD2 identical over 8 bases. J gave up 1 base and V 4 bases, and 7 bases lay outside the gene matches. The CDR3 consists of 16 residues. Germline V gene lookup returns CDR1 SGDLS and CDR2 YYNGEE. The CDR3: CASSPLSGESYNEQFF. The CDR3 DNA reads TGTGCCAGCAGCCCACTTAGCGGGGAATCCTACAATGAGCAGTTCTTC.

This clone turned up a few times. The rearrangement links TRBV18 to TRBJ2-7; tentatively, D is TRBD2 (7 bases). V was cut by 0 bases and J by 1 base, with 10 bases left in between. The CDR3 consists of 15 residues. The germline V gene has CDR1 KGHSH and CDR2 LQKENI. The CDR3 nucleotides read TGTGCCAGCTCACCACCGGCGGGGGCTTCCTACGAGCAGTACTTC. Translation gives CASSPPAGASYEQYF.

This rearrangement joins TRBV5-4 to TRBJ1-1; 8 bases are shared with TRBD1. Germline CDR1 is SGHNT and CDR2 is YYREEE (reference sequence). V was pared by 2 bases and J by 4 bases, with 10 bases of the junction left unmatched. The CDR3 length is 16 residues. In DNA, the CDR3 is TGTGCCAGCAGCTTAGGGTTAACAGGGGGAATCACTGAAGCTTTCTTT. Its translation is CASSLGLTGGITEAFF.

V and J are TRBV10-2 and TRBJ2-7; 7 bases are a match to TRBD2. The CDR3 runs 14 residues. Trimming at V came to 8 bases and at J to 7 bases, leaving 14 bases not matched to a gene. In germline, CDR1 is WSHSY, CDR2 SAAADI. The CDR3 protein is CASARDYLSGEQYF. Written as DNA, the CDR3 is TGCGCCAGCGCGAGGGACTACCTGTCTGGGGAGCAGTACTTC.

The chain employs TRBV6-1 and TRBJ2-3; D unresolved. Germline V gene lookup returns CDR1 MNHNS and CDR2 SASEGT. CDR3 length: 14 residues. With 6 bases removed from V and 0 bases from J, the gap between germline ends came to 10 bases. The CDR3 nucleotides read TGTGCCAGCAGCTCGGGTGATAGCACAGATACGCAGTATTTT. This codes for CASSSGDSTDTQYF.

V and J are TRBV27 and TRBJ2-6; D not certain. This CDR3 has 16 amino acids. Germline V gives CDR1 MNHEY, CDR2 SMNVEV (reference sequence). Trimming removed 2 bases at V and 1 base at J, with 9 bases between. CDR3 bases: TGTGCCAGCAGTTTACGGTCTGTTTCTGGGGCCAACGTCCTGACTTTC. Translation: CASSLRSVSGANVLTF. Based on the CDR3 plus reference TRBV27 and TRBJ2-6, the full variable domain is EAQVTQNPRYLITVTGKKLTVTCSQNMNHEYMSWYRQDPGLGLRQIYYSMNVEVTDKGDVPEGYKVSRKEKRNFPLILESPSPNQTSLYFCASSLRSVSGANVLTFGAGSRLTVL.

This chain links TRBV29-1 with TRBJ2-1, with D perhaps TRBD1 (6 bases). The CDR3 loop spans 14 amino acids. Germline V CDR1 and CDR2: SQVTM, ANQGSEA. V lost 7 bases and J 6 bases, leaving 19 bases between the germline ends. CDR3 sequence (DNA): TGCAGCGCCTTAGGACAGTGGTGGACCAATGAGCAGTTCTTC. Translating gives CSALGQWWTNEQFF.

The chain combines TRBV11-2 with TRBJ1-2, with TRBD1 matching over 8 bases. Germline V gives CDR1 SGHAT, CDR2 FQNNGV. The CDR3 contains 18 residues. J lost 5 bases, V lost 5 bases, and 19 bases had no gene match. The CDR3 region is CASSPRSPGQVKEYGYTF. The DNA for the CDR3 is TGTGCCAGCAGCCCCCGTTCCCCGGGACAGGTCAAAGAATATGGCTACACCTTC.

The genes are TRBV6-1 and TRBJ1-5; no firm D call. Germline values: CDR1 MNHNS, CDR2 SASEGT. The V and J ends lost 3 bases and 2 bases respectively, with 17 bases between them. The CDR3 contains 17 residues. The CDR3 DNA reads TGTGCCAGCAGTGATTTTTTCGGGAGACTGGGCAATCAGCCCCAGCATTTT. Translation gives CASSDFFGRLGNQPQHF.

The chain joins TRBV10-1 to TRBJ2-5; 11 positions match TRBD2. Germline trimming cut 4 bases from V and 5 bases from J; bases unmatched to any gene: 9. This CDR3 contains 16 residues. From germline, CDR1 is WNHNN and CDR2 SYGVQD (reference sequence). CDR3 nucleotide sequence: TGCGCCAGCAGTGCAACTCTAGCGGGAGGCCACGAGACCCAGTACTTC. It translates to CASSATLAGGHETQYF.

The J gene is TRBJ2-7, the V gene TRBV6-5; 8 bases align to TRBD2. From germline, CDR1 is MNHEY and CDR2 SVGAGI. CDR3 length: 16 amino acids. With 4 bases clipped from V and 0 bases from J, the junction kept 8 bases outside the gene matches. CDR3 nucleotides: TGTGCCAGCAGTTCCAGGACTAGCCCGGGCTCCTACGAGCAGTACTTC. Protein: CASSSRTSPGSYEQYF.

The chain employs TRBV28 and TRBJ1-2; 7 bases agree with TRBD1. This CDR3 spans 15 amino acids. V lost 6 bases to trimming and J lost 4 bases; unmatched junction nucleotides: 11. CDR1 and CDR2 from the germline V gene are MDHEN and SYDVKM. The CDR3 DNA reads TGTGCCAGCAGCCTAGACCGGGACAGTTCCTATGGCTACACCTTC. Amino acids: CASSLDRDSSYGYTF.

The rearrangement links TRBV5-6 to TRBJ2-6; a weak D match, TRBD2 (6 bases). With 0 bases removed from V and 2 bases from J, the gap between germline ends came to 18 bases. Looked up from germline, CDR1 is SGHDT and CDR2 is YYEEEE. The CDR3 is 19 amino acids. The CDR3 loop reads CASSLVTGSLIAGANVLTF. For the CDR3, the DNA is TGTGCCAGCAGCTTGGTGACCGGGAGCTTGATTGCTGGGGCCAACGTCCTGACTTTC.

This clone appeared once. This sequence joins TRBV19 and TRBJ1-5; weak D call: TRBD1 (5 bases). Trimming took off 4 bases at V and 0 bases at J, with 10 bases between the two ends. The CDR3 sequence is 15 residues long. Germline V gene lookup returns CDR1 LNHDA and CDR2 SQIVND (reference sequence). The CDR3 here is CASSSFGASNQPQHF. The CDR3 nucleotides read TGTGCCAGTAGTAGCTTTGGGGCTAGCAATCAGCCCCAGCATTTT.

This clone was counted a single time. The CDR3 sequence is CASSPRQGDGYTF. The CDR3 region has the DNA TGTGCCAGCTCCCCTAGGCAGGGTGATGGCTACACCTTC. The chain has TRBV18 and TRBJ1-2; tentatively, D is TRBD1 (5 bases). Germline V gene data show CDR1 as KGHSH and CDR2 as LQKENI. This CDR3 is 13 amino acids long. V was clipped by 6 bases and J by 6 bases, with 14 bases between them.

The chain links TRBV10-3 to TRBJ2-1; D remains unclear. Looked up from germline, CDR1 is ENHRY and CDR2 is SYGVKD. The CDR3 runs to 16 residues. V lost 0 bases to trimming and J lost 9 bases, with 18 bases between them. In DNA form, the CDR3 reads TGTGCCATCAGTGAGTCGGTAGCTGGTGGGTCGGGTGAGCAGTTCTTC. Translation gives CAISESVAGGSGEQFF.

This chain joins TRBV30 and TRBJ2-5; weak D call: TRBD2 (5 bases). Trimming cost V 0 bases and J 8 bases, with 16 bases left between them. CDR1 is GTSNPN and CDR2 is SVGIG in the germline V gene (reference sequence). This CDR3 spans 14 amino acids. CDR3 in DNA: TGTGCCTGGAGTGTTCAGTCCGCGAGGGTAACCCAGTACTTC. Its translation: CAWSVQSARVTQYF.

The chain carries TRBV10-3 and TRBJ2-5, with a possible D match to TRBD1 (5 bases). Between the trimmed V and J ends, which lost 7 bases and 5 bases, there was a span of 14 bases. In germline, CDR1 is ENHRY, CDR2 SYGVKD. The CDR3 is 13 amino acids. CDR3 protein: CAITSSPGETQYF. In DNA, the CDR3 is TGTGCCATCACTAGTTCGCCAGGGGAGACCCAGTACTTC.

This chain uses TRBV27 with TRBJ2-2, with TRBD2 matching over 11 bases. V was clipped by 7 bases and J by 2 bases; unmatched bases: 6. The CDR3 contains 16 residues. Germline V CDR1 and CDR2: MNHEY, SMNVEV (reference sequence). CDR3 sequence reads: CASIRLAGGNTGELFF. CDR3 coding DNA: TGTGCCAGCATAAGGCTAGCGGGAGGAAACACCGGGGAGCTGTTTTTT.